The 31 T cell receptor beta chains presented below share a single source sample, sequenced in a study of blood T cell repertoires in COVID-19. Clones were read by immunoSEQ multiplex PCR, and TCRdb kept only the in-frame ones, dropping some. Found here are some 100,000 clones, around four fifths of them singletons; the top ten hold 9% to 14%. Sequenced sample: peripheral blood. Receptors originate from a woman aged 65 to 85 with acute or convalescent COVID-19.

This clone was seen once. The CDR3 reads CAWSEISAEKLFF. The CDR3 DNA follows: TGTGCCTGGAGTGAGATAAGCGCCGAAAAACTGTTTTTT. The V gene is TRBV30, the J gene TRBJ1-4; D is ambiguous. Germline CDR1 and CDR2: GTSNPN and SVGIG (reference sequence). This CDR3 spans 13 amino acids. V lost 1 base and J 8 bases, leaving 11 bases between the germline ends.

The chain recombines TRBV5-6 with TRBJ1-4; weak D call: TRBD1 (5 bases). Germline CDR1 reads SGHDT; CDR2 reads YYEEEE. There are 14 residues in the CDR3. V lost 1 base, J lost 8 bases, and 12 bases lay in between. The chain's CDR3 is CASSLTGRGEKLFF. The CDR3 DNA reads TGTGCCAGCAGCTTGACCGGGCGGGGCGAAAAACTGTTTTTT.

This clone showed up just a few times. J is TRBJ2-2 and V is TRBV9; D is ambiguous. Germline loops: CDR1 SGDLS, CDR2 YYNGEE. V dropped 7 bases and J dropped 1 base, with 11 bases sitting between them. The CDR3 has 14 residues. The CDR3 reads CASQETLNTGELFF. CDR3 nucleotide sequence: TGTGCCAGCCAGGAAACCTTGAACACCGGGGAGCTGTTTTTT.

The chain joins TRBV12-5 to TRBJ1-3, with D unclear. In germline, CDR1 is LGHNT, CDR2 FRNRAP. Trimming cost V 1 base and J 5 bases, with 3 bases left between them. This CDR3 is 12 amino acids long. CDR3: CASGLDRNTIYF. In DNA form, the CDR3 reads TGTGCTAGTGGTTTGGACAGAAACACCATATATTTT.

This clone occurred many times. V gene TRBV19 combines with J gene TRBJ2-7; 7 bases are a match to TRBD1. CDR1 is LNHDA, CDR2 SQIVND, per germline (reference sequence). CDR3 length equals 13 residues. Trimming took 1 base from V and 6 from J; bases not matched to a gene: 3. The chain's CDR3 is CASSIVAGGEQYV. CDR3 in DNA: TGTGCCAGTAGTATAGTGGCAGGGGGCGAGCAGTACGTC.

This clone was detected once. V usage is TRBV18 and J usage is TRBJ1-1, with a weak D call TRBD1 (5 bases). The germline V and J ends were trimmed by 6 bases and 0 bases, with 23 bases remaining between them. CDR3 length: 18 amino acids. Germline CDR1 reads KGHSH; CDR2 reads LQKENI. Here the CDR3 reads CASSIRGLTERMNTEAFF. CDR3 in DNA: TGTGCCAGCTCTATCCGCGGTTTGACAGAAAGAATGAACACTGAAGCTTTCTTT.

This clone has more than one count but fewer than ten. The CDR3 region is CASTETSGGREQFF. CDR3 sequence (DNA): TGTGCCAGCACGGAAACTAGCGGGGGGAGGGAGCAGTTCTTC. The V and J genes are TRBV6-5 and TRBJ2-1, with 12 bases identical to TRBD2. The CDR3 contains 14 residues. The germline V gene encodes CDR1 MNHEY and CDR2 SVGAGI. V lost 7 bases, J lost 10 bases, and 8 bases stayed unmatched.

The V gene is TRBV6-5, the J gene TRBJ2-7, with TRBD1 identical over 8 bases. Germline values: CDR1 MNHEY, CDR2 SVGAGI. V trimming: 6 bases; J trimming: 5 bases; junction bases outside the gene matches: 9. This CDR3 has 14 residues. The CDR3 DNA sequence: TGTGCCAGCAGCCCAGGAAGGACAGGGAACGAGCAGTACGTC. Amino acid sequence: CASSPGRTGNEQYV.

The chain is built from TRBV5-6 and TRBJ1-2; no reliable D call. Between the trimmed V and J ends, which lost 4 bases and 7 bases, there was a span of 17 bases. Per germline, CDR1 SGHDT and CDR2 YYEEEE. The CDR3 contains 14 residues. CDR3 nucleotide sequence: TGTGCCAGCAGCCGGGTGGAGGGTCGGAGTGGCTACACCTTC. Its translation is CASSRVEGRSGYTF.

This clone was seen just once. The V call is TRBV9, the J call TRBJ1-3; tentatively, D is TRBD1 (5 bases). This CDR3 spans 16 amino acids. The germline V gene has CDR1 SGDLS and CDR2 YYNGEE. Trimming shortened V by 3 bases and J by 2 bases, and 15 bases separated the two germline ends. The CDR3 sequence is CASSADLGTTGNTIYF. DNA for the CDR3: TGTGCCAGCAGCGCCGATTTGGGGACTACTGGAAACACCATATATTTT. The whole variable domain, remainder taken from reference TRBV9 and TRBJ1-3, is DSGVTQTPKHLITATGQRVTLRCSPRSGDLSVYWYQQSLDQGLQFLIQYYNGEERAKGNILERFSAQQFPDLHSELNLSSLELGDSALYFCASSADLGTTGNTIYFGEGSWLTVV.

CDR3 in DNA: TGTGCCAGCTCACGCGCCGCTAGGACAGGAATCTCTGGAAACACCATATATTTT. This translates into CASSRAARTGISGNTIYF. This chain joins TRBV18 and TRBJ1-3; 7 bases map to TRBD1. The CDR3 is made up of 18 amino acids. J lost 0 bases, V lost 4 bases, and 12 bases had no gene match. CDR1 is KGHSH and CDR2 is LQKENI in the germline V gene.

The chain is built from TRBV5-6 and TRBJ1-5; TRBD1 is a possible D gene (6 bases). CDR1 SGHDT and CDR2 YYEEEE come from the germline V gene. This CDR3 is built from 14 residues. With 2 bases removed from V and 4 bases from J, the gap between germline ends came to 10 bases. The CDR3 sequence is CASSFKGGNQPQHF. The CDR3 DNA reads as TGTGCCAGCAGCTTCAAGGGGGGGAATCAGCCCCAGCATTTT.

V gene TRBV10-3 combines with J gene TRBJ1-1; D is undetermined. The CDR3 covers 13 residues. CDR1 is ENHRY and CDR2 is SYGVKD in the germline V gene. The germline V and J ends were trimmed by 0 bases and 8 bases, with 10 bases remaining between them. The CDR3 region is CAISESAEAEAFF. The CDR3 nucleotides are TGTGCCATCAGTGAGTCGGCGGAGGCAGAAGCTTTCTTT.

The rearrangement links TRBV2 to TRBJ2-6, with TRBD1 matching over 7 bases. Germline loops: CDR1 SNHLY, CDR2 FYNNEI. V dropped 0 bases and J dropped 0; count of bases not matched to a gene: 5. The CDR3 loop spans 18 amino acids. CDR3 DNA sequence: TGTGCCAGCAGTGAAGCGACAGGGTATATCTCTGGGGCCAACGTCCTGACTTTC. This encodes CASSEATGYISGANVLTF.

The rearrangement uses TRBV28 and TRBJ1-3, with D unclear. Per germline, CDR1 MDHEN and CDR2 SYDVKM. V lost 2 bases to trimming and J lost 7 bases, with 18 bases between them. The CDR3 contains 16 residues. CDR3 coding DNA: TGTGCCAGCAGTTTAACGGCCCCGGGAGACTGGAACACCATATATTTT. Amino acids: CASSLTAPGDWNTIYF. Full variable domain (outside the CDR3, taken from reference TRBV28 and TRBJ1-3): DVKVTQSSRYLVKRTGEKVFLECVQDMDHENMFWYRQDPGLGLRLIYFSYDVKMKEKGDIPEGYSVSREKKERFSLILESASTNQTSMYLCASSLTAPGDWNTIYFGEGSWLTVV.

CDR3 sequence reads: CASSEGGAQAYEQYF. CDR3 bases: TGTGCCAGCAGTGAGGGGGGGGCCCAAGCCTACGAGCAGTACTTC. The genes are TRBV2 and TRBJ2-7; TRBD2 might be the D (7 bases). Trimming left V 3 bases short and J 2 bases short, with 14 bases between. Germline loops: CDR1 SNHLY, CDR2 FYNNEI. The CDR3 has 15 residues.

The chain links TRBV6-2 or TRBV6-3 to TRBJ2-7; 8 bases match TRBD2. The trim removed 6 bases at V and 7 bases at J, leaving 14 bases unmatched. Germline V gene data show CDR1 as MNHEY and CDR2 as SVGEGT. This CDR3 comprises 15 residues. CDR3 amino acids: CASSPSLAGSWEQYF. The DNA of the CDR3 is TGTGCCAGCAGCCCTTCTTTAGCGGGGTCCTGGGAGCAGTACTTC.

This sequence joins TRBV9 and TRBJ1-2, with a weak D call TRBD1 (5 bases). CDR1 SGDLS and CDR2 YYNGEE come from the germline V gene. The CDR3 runs to 16 residues. The V and J ends lost 0 bases and 9 bases respectively, with 21 bases between them. CDR3 coding DNA: TGTGCCAGCAGCGTAGTACCTTCCGGACGATGGGGCTGCTACACCTTC. Translation: CASSVVPSGRWGCYTF.

A few counts support this clone. This rearrangement joins TRBV12-3 or TRBV12-4 to TRBJ1-1, with a weak D call TRBD1 (5 bases). The ends were cut back, 1 base at V and 8 bases at J, with 11 bases in the middle. This CDR3 spans 13 amino acids. The CDR3 spells CASSLVGRGEAFF. The CDR3 nucleotides read TGTGCCAGCAGTTTAGTGGGACGGGGGGAAGCTTTCTTT.

Ten or more counts support this clone. The chain is built from TRBV7-8 and TRBJ1-6; 8 positions agree with TRBD1. V was pared by 5 bases and J by 6 bases, with 9 bases of the junction left unmatched. This CDR3 contains 16 residues. Germline loops: CDR1 SGHVS, CDR2 FQNEAQ. CDR3 nucleotide sequence: TGTGCCAGCAGCCTTATAGGACAGGGCCTTAATTCACCCCTCCACTTT. It specifies CASSLIGQGLNSPLHF.

This chain links TRBV7-2 with TRBJ2-5, with 8 bases aligning to TRBD2. The germline V gene encodes CDR1 SGHTA and CDR2 FQGNSA. Trimming removed 6 bases from V and 2 bases from J; junction bases left unmatched: 8. There are 15 residues in the CDR3. The CDR3: CASSWGTGGQETQYF. In DNA, the CDR3 is TGTGCCAGCAGTTGGGGGACGGGAGGGCAAGAGACCCAGTACTTC.

The chain links TRBV7-3 to TRBJ2-1; TRBD2 matches at 12 bases. This CDR3 comprises 16 residues. Looked up from germline, CDR1 is SGHTA and CDR2 is FQGTGA. J was trimmed by 8 bases and V by 4 bases; bases with no gene match: 9. CDR3 nucleotide sequence: TGTGCCAGCAGCTCGACCGCTAGCGGGGGGGCCTATGAGCAGTTCTTC. It translates to CASSSTASGGAYEQFF.

The chain uses TRBV14 and TRBJ2-1; perhaps TRBD1 as D (6 bases). The germline V gene has CDR1 SGHDN and CDR2 FVKESK. V lost 5 bases to trimming and J lost 4 bases, with 12 bases between them. The CDR3 loop spans 14 amino acids. This CDR3 reads CASSGTTGYNEQFF. Written as DNA, the CDR3 is TGTGCCAGCAGCGGCACCACAGGGTACAATGAGCAGTTCTTC.

The rearrangement joins TRBV27 to TRBJ1-1; 7 positions agree with TRBD1. The CDR3 is 12 residues long. After removal of 8 bases from V and 0 bases from J, the junction contained 0 bases not matched to a gene. Germline CDR1 and CDR2: MNHEY and SMNVEV (reference sequence). The CDR3 loop is CASGTVNTEAFF. In DNA, the CDR3 is TGTGCCAGCGGGACAGTGAACACTGAAGCTTTCTTT.

The chain employs TRBV7-2 and TRBJ2-1, with D uncertain. The CDR3 runs to 15 residues. Germline assignment: CDR1 SGHTA and CDR2 FQGNSA. Between the trimmed V and J ends, which lost 4 bases and 0 bases, there was a span of 10 bases. CDR3 DNA sequence: TGTGCCAGCAGCTCCTCTCCGGGCTCCTACAATGAGCAGTTCTTC. Translating gives CASSSSPGSYNEQFF.

This clone was recorded once. The chain uses TRBV28 and TRBJ1-3; D is possibly TRBD1 (5 bases). This CDR3 is built from 14 residues. The V gene's germline CDR1 is MDHEN and CDR2 SYDVKM. V lost 5 bases, J lost 3 bases, and 11 bases lay in between. CDR3 loop: CASSSGGVGNTIYF. In DNA form, the CDR3 reads TGTGCCAGCAGTAGCGGGGGGGTTGGAAACACCATATATTTT.

This clone has a single count. The V call is TRBV6-4, the J call TRBJ2-3, with TRBD1 identical over 7 bases. This CDR3 is built from 14 residues. V was clipped by 2 bases and J by 2 bases; unmatched bases: 1. Germline V gives CDR1 MRHNA, CDR2 SNTAGT. This CDR3 is CASSDGTDTDTQYF. The CDR3 nucleotides are TGTGCCAGCAGTGACGGGACAGACACAGATACGCAGTATTTT.

J is TRBJ1-4 and V is TRBV4-1, with 8 bases that match TRBD1. The CDR3 runs to 16 residues. J gave up 5 bases and V 7 bases, and 12 bases lay outside the gene matches. Germline V gene data show CDR1 as MGHRA and CDR2 as YSYEKL. The CDR3 protein is CASNLFPGQVNEKLFF. In DNA, the CDR3 is TGCGCCAGCAACCTGTTCCCGGGACAGGTCAATGAAAAACTGTTTTTT.

This chain uses TRBV21-1 with TRBJ2-7; the table assigns TRBD1, which was not confirmed against the DNA. TRBV21-1 is designated a pseudogene. The length of the CDR3 is 15 residues. DNA for the CDR3: TGTGCCAGCAGCAAATTCGGACAGAGCTCCTACGAGCAGTACGTC. Residues: CASSKFGQSSYEQYV.

V usage is TRBV18 and J usage is TRBJ2-1; TRBD2 might be the D (5 bases). The CDR3 has 14 residues. CDR1 is KGHSH and CDR2 is LQKENI in the germline V gene. V lost 2 bases and J 7 bases, leaving 12 bases between the germline ends. The CDR3 nucleotides read TGTGCCAGCTCACCAGCGAGGGAAGGGAATGAGCAGTTCTTC. Translation gives CASSPAREGNEQFF. Together with reference TRBV18 and TRBJ2-1, the CDR3 gives the full variable domain: NAGVMQNPRHLVRRRGQEARLRCSPMKGHSHVYWYRQLPEEGLKFMVYLQKENIIDESGMPKERFSAEFPKEGPSILRIQQVVRGDSAAYFCASSPAREGNEQFFGPGTRLTVL.

The V gene is TRBV5-4, the J gene TRBJ1-4, with 9 positions matching TRBD1. In germline, CDR1 is SGHNT, CDR2 YYREEE (reference sequence). The CDR3 loop spans 14 amino acids. J was trimmed by 8 bases and V by 4 bases; bases with no gene match: 6. CDR3 region: CASSVDRGSEKLFF. The CDR3 nucleotides read TGTGCCAGCAGCGTGGACAGGGGAAGCGAAAAACTGTTTTTT.